Listed below are T cell receptor beta chains from one sample, sequenced in a study of OX40 agonist ivuxolimab in advanced cancers. Profiling relied on immunoSEQ multiplex PCR, and the TCRdb table lists in-frame clones only, not all of them. The data show under 90,000 clones, 85% to 95% seen once. This sample comprised CD4+ or CD8+ T cells sorted from blood, obtained in a trial of the OX40 agonist ivuxolimab. The receptors come from an adult with an advanced solid tumor such as melanoma, head and neck, liver or kidney cancer. The conserved cysteine and the conserved F or W are not part of the CDR3 here.

cdr3_length j_call v_call cdr3_aa
12 TRBJ1-2 TRBV5-6 ASSVEGPLYGYT
15 TRBJ2-5 TRBV5-4 ASSLSAQGIYQETQY
12 TRBJ2-2 TRBV11-2 ASSLFWEAGELF
16 TRBJ2-1 TRBV29-1 SVEGSGVLFVSYNEQF
15 TRBJ1-4 TRBV21-1 ASSLPGQTPTNEKLF
14 TRBJ1-4 TRBV4-3 ASSQGAWGLGEKLF
12 TRBJ2-7 TRBV4-1 ASSQVVGIHEQY
14 TRBJ1-4 TRBV10-3 AIGDRGLVGNEKLF
12 TRBJ1-1 TRBV10-2 ASSETGTNTEAF
12 TRBJ2-7 TRBV4-3 ASSQDLGGFEQY
13 TRBJ2-7 TRBV6-6 ASSYRASPPYEQY
13 TRBJ1-1 TRBV27 ASSLGSDLFTEAF
12 TRBJ2-7 TRBV7-9 ASSLSGRGYEQY
12 TRBJ2-7 TRBV23-1 ASSQLRAGGEQY
11 TRBJ2-5 TRBV6-5 ASHAGYQETQY
16 TRBJ2-7 TRBV28 ASSLPAREGGYSYEQY